The T cell receptor beta chain under discussion was sequenced for a study of Graves' ophthalmopathy and Graves' hyperthyroidism. Study as a whole: By definition, stable hyperthyroidism involved no ophthalmopathy within 18 months of follow-up. Points from the study as a whole: Detected in blood as well were most expanded thyroid clonotypes with frequency above 0.001.

Amplification targeted the TCR beta CDR3 regions, with RNA transcripts as the source material. A first-round RT-PCR used HTBI primers, followed by a second-round multiplex PCR. One entry per CDR3 protein results from TCRdb running MiXCR on the multiplex PCR reads. The repertoire holds 450,000 to 600,000 distinct CDR3 sequences, with roughly 39% as singletons. Comments on this clonotype: Its antigen is currently unknown.

The sequenced material came from peripheral blood or thyroid tissue (not recorded which). The receptor was isolated from an adult man with Graves' hyperthyroidism.

The CDR3 nucleotides are TGTGCCTGGAGTGAAGGGGACCCCTACGAGCAGTACTTC. It translates to CAWSEGDPYEQYF. This chain links TRBV30 with TRBJ2-7; D could derive from TRBD1 or TRBD2 (5 bases each). Per germline, CDR1 GTSNPN and CDR2 SVGIG (reference sequence). Deletions cut 1 base from V and 2 bases from J, with 9 bases between. The CDR3 length is 13 residues.